The 28 T cell receptor beta chains below all came from one sample that was sequenced in a study of blood T cell repertoires in COVID-19 (TCRdb year 2020). Library preparation was by the immunoSEQ multiplex PCR assay. What TCRdb holds here is the immuneACCESS table cut down to in-frame rearrangements. Part of the clones is not present; checked against another copy, under half of the missing clones reflect an unresolved V gene, and the others are unexplained. A total of roughly 110,000 clones appear in this sample, approximately 80% of them only once. The ten largest clones add up to roughly 0.83% of the sample. Sequencing was carried out using peripheral blood. These TCRs come from a woman aged 70 to 79 with acute or convalescent COVID-19.

This clone appeared once. The rearrangement links TRBV2 to TRBJ1-2; 7 bases are shared with TRBD1. With 6 bases clipped from V and 8 bases from J, the junction kept 12 bases outside the gene matches. From germline, CDR1 is SNHLY and CDR2 FYNNEI. This CDR3 contains 14 residues. The CDR3 spells CASRDPGQLIGYTF. The CDR3 DNA reads as TGTGCCAGCAGGGATCCGGGACAGCTTATAGGCTACACCTTC.

Details on this clone: Additional DNA sequences in this sample encode the identical CDR3. The chain carries TRBV5-5 and TRBJ1-5; 7 bases are a match to TRBD1. With 1 base clipped from V and 6 bases from J, the junction kept 4 bases outside the gene matches. Germline CDR1 is SGHKS and CDR2 is YYEKEE (reference sequence). The CDR3 contains 14 residues. CDR3 sequence reads: CASSLRQGVQPQHF. The CDR3 nucleotides are TGTGCCAGCAGCTTGAGGCAGGGGGTTCAGCCCCAGCATTTT.

The chain links TRBV30 to TRBJ2-5; 11 bases agree with TRBD2. This CDR3 is built from 13 residues. V dropped 5 bases and J dropped 6; count of bases not matched to a gene: 5. Looked up from germline, CDR1 is GTSNPN and CDR2 is SVGIG (reference sequence). CDR3 in amino acids: CAWGTSGHQTQYF. As DNA, the CDR3 is TGTGCCTGGGGGACTAGCGGACACCAGACCCAGTACTTC.

CDR3 protein: CASSAGQGEGYGYTF. CDR3 in DNA: TGCGCCAGCAGCGCGGGACAGGGTGAGGGCTATGGCTACACCTTC. The chain employs TRBV5-1 and TRBJ1-2, with 9 bases fitting TRBD1. J lost 4 bases, V lost 4 bases, and 8 bases had no gene match. CDR3 size: 15 residues. CDR1 SGHRS and CDR2 YFSETQ come from the germline V gene.

CDR3: CASSLLAGTDEQYF. The DNA of the CDR3 is TGTGCCAGCAGTCTACTAGCGGGAACGGACGAGCAGTACTTC. This chain uses TRBV2 with TRBJ2-7; 10 bases match TRBD2. Germline V lookup: CDR1 SNHLY, CDR2 FYNNEI. The CDR3 loop spans 14 amino acids. V was clipped by 5 bases and J by 5 bases; unmatched bases: 6. Complete variable domain (other parts from reference TRBV2 and TRBJ2-7): EPEVTQTPSHQVTQMGQEVILRCVPISNHLYFYWYRQILGQKVEFLVSFYNNEISEKSEIFDDQFSVERPDGSNFTLKIRSTKLEDSAMYFCASSLLAGTDEQYFGPGTRLTVT.

The chain employs TRBV15 and TRBJ2-1; D possibly corresponds to TRBD2 (7 bases). The V end was cut by 0 bases, the J end by 9 bases, with 18 bases between. This CDR3 is 16 amino acids long. Germline CDR1 and CDR2: LNHNV and YYDKDF (reference sequence). CDR3 in DNA: TGTGCCACCAGCAGAGATCACCAGGGGTCGGGGGGTGAGCAGTTCTTC. Translating gives CATSRDHQGSGGEQFF. Filled out from reference TRBV15 and TRBJ2-1, the complete variable domain reads DAMVIQNPRYQVTQFGKPVTLSCSQTLNHNVMYWYQQKSSQAPKLLFHYYDKDFNNEADTPDNFQSRRPNTSFCFLDIRSPGLGDTAMYLCATSRDHQGSGGEQFFGPGTRLTVL.

This sequence joins TRBV6-2 or TRBV6-3 and TRBJ2-7; D remains unclear. The CDR3 spans 11 residues. V dropped 6 bases and J dropped 6 bases, with 9 bases sitting between them. Germline CDR1 is MNHEY and CDR2 is SVGEGT. CDR3 amino acids: CASSNLGEQYF. DNA for the CDR3: TGTGCCAGCAGCAATCTAGGCGAGCAGTACTTC.

J is TRBJ2-2 and V is TRBV15; 9 bases agree with TRBD2. The CDR3 is 15 residues long. Germline trimming cut 0 bases from V and 4 bases from J; bases unmatched to any gene: 0. CDR1 and CDR2 from the germline V gene are LNHNV and YYDKDF (reference sequence). The CDR3 DNA reads as TGTGCCACCAGCAGAGATAGCGGGAGCACCGGGGAGCTGTTTTTT. Protein product: CATSRDSGSTGELFF.

J is TRBJ1-1 and V is TRBV15; unclear D gene. The V and J ends lost 0 bases and 10 bases respectively, with 15 bases between them. Germline V gives CDR1 LNHNV, CDR2 YYDKDF (reference sequence). The CDR3 is 14 residues long. The CDR3 sequence is CATSRDYGVVGAFF. The CDR3 coding sequence is TGTGCCACCAGCAGAGATTACGGGGTGGTGGGAGCTTTCTTT.

The rearrangement links TRBV12-3 or TRBV12-4 to TRBJ1-3, with 7 positions matching TRBD1. The CDR3 has 12 amino acids. V lost 4 bases and J lost 8; bases outside the gene matches: 2. CDR3 bases: TGTGCCAGCAGTTACAGGGGAGACACCATATATTTT. This encodes CASSYRGDTIYF.

This chain links TRBV19 with TRBJ2-2, with D maybe TRBD2 (5 bases). V shed 3 bases and J shed 5 bases, with 10 bases lying between them. From germline, CDR1 is LNHDA and CDR2 SQIVND (reference sequence). The CDR3 loop spans 14 amino acids. This chain's CDR3 is CASSISRETGELFF. Here the CDR3 DNA reads TGTGCCAGTAGTATTTCCCGGGAAACCGGGGAGCTGTTTTTT.

The rearrangement links TRBV6-5 to TRBJ1-1, with D perhaps TRBD1 (6 bases). CDR3 length equals 13 residues. The germline V gene encodes CDR1 MNHEY and CDR2 SVGAGI. V was cut by 6 bases and J by 8 bases, with 16 bases left in between. The CDR3 bases are TGTGCCAGCAGGGTAACAGGGTCGGGCGAAGCTTTCTTT. It is translated as CASRVTGSGEAFF.

Only one count was recorded for this clone. This rearrangement joins TRBV6-1 to TRBJ1-1, with D maybe TRBD1 (6 bases). From germline, CDR1 is MNHNS and CDR2 SASEGT. This CDR3 contains 14 residues. Deletions cut 8 bases from V and 4 bases from J, with 17 bases between. The CDR3 nucleotides are TGTGCCAGCCTTACGGGGGGGCCTTTCACTGAAGCTTTCTTT. Residues: CASLTGGPFTEAFF.

In its sample, this clone was seen once. The chain joins TRBV6-6 to TRBJ2-1; 7 bases map to TRBD1. CDR3 length: 14 residues. Trimming at V came to 4 bases and at J to 8 bases, leaving 8 bases not matched to a gene. Germline V gives CDR1 MNHNY, CDR2 SVGAGI (reference sequence). The CDR3 region has the DNA TGTGCCAGCAGTTCCGACAGGGAAATCTATGAGCAGTTCTTC. Protein: CASSSDREIYEQFF.

The V and J genes are TRBV3-1 (or the pseudogene TRBV3-2) and TRBJ1-6, with no clear D. With 2 bases removed from V and 6 bases from J, the gap between germline ends came to 5 bases. The length of the CDR3 is 13 residues. CDR1 and CDR2 (germline): LGHDT, YNNKEL (reference sequence). The CDR3 DNA reads TGTGCCAGCAGCCAACCCAGTAATTCACCCCTCCACTTT. Translation: CASSQPSNSPLHF.

This clone was observed once. The rearrangement uses TRBV19 and TRBJ1-5; D gene unclear. The CDR3 runs 16 residues. Germline assignment: CDR1 LNHDA and CDR2 SQIVND (reference sequence). Deletions cut 5 bases from V and 1 base from J, with 15 bases between. The CDR3: CASSPSRRASNQPQHF. Written as DNA, the CDR3 is TGTGCCAGTAGTCCATCGCGGAGGGCAAGCAATCAGCCCCAGCATTTT.

This chain uses TRBV24-1 with TRBJ1-4; 7 bases map to TRBD1. CDR1 KGHDR and CDR2 SFDVKD come from the germline V gene. J lost 0 bases, V lost 9 bases, and 9 bases had no gene match. The CDR3 is made up of 16 amino acids. The CDR3 protein is CATVRGGCSTNEKLFF. CDR3 nucleotide sequence: TGTGCCACCGTTCGAGGGGGCTGCTCAACTAATGAAAAACTGTTTTTT.

The rearrangement links TRBV4-1 to TRBJ2-3, with 7 bases that match TRBD2. CDR1 is MGHRA and CDR2 is YSYEKL in the germline V gene. The CDR3 runs to 15 residues. The J segment lost 3 bases and the V segment lost 3 bases, leaving 6 bases of the junction unmatched. The CDR3 sequence: CASSQLAGSTDTQYF. CDR3 DNA: TGCGCCAGCAGCCAGTTAGCGGGTAGTACAGATACGCAGTATTTT.

This clone has just a few counts. This chain joins TRBV11-2 and TRBJ2-1, with 13 bases that match TRBD2. Germline trimming cut 4 bases from V and 7 bases from J; bases unmatched to any gene: 16. The CDR3 spans 19 residues. Per the germline V gene, CDR1 is SGHAT and CDR2 is FQNNGV. The CDR3 DNA follows: TGTGCCAGCAGCTCGTATCCGGGACTAGCGGGGAGAAACGAGAATGAGCAGTTCTTC. Translating gives CASSSYPGLAGRNENEQFF.

The rearrangement uses TRBV10-3 and TRBJ2-1, with 9 bases that match TRBD2. The CDR3 has 15 amino acids. Germline lookup yields CDR1 ENHRY and CDR2 SYGVKD. The V segment lost 3 bases and the J segment 7 bases; nucleotides outside the gene matches: 7. The CDR3 loop is CAISDGSGGLNEQFF. The CDR3, as DNA: TGTGCCATCAGTGATGGTAGCGGGGGTTTGAATGAGCAGTTCTTC.

This clone has only a few counts. The rearrangement uses TRBV28 and TRBJ1-5; D ambiguous. Per germline, CDR1 MDHEN and CDR2 SYDVKM. The V gene lost 2 bases and the J gene lost 6 bases, with 11 bases spanning the gap. The CDR3 consists of 14 residues. This CDR3 is CASSLRGRSQPQHF. The CDR3 DNA is TGTGCCAGCAGTTTACGAGGGCGCAGTCAGCCCCAGCATTTT.

V gene TRBV10-1 combines with J gene TRBJ2-1; TRBD1 agrees at 12 bases. The CDR3 contains 15 residues. CDR1 is WNHNN and CDR2 is SYGVQD in the germline V gene (reference sequence). Unmatched junction bases numbered 6, after V lost 6 bases and J lost 6 bases. CDR3 nucleotide sequence: TGCGCCAGCAGCTACGGGACAGGGGGCCTCAATGAGCAGTTCTTC. This gives the protein CASSYGTGGLNEQFF.

CDR3 in DNA: TGTGCCAGTAGTATGCAGGGGAATCCAACAAACGAGCAGTACTTC. It translates to CASSMQGNPTNEQYF. The chain uses TRBV19 and TRBJ2-7, with D tentatively TRBD1 (6 bases). The length of the CDR3 is 15 residues. The V gene's germline CDR1 is LNHDA and CDR2 SQIVND (reference sequence). V was cut by 3 bases and J by 5 bases, with 17 bases left in between.

The rearrangement joins TRBV19 to TRBJ1-6; 7 nucleotides line up with TRBD1. V lost 10 bases, J lost 9 bases, and 18 bases stayed unmatched. Germline values: CDR1 LNHDA, CDR2 SQIVND (reference sequence). The CDR3 runs to 16 residues. CDR3 nucleotides: TGTGCCACTAACACCCGGGACAGAATTCAAGGTTCACCCCTCCACTTT. Protein: CATNTRDRIQGSPLHF. Supplemented by reference TRBV19 and TRBJ1-6, the full variable domain reads DGGITQSPKYLFRKEGQNVTLSCEQNLNHDAMYWYRQDPGQGLRLIYYSQIVNDFQKGDIAEGYSVSREKKESFPLTVTSAQKNPTAFYLCATNTRDRIQGSPLHFGNGTRLTVT.

The chain combines TRBV6-6 with TRBJ2-1, with 11 bases aligning to TRBD1. V lost 6 bases, J lost 6 bases, and 4 bases stayed unmatched. The CDR3 is 14 residues long. Germline CDR1 is MNHNY and CDR2 is SVGAGI (reference sequence). CDR3 DNA: TGTGCCAGCAGCTCCGGGACAGGGGGCAATGAGCAGTTCTTC. Translation gives CASSSGTGGNEQFF.

A few counts support this clone. The chain has TRBV5-1 and TRBJ2-5; 8 nucleotides agree with TRBD1. The CDR3 length is 15 residues. The germline V gene encodes CDR1 SGHRS and CDR2 YFSETQ. V lost 0 bases, J lost 2 bases, and 3 bases stayed unmatched. The CDR3 sequence is CASSLAGTGQETQYF. DNA of the CDR3: TGCGCCAGCAGCTTGGCCGGGACAGGTCAAGAGACCCAGTACTTC.

This clone appeared a few times. The gene calls are TRBV5-1 and TRBJ2-7, with 9 nucleotides matching TRBD1. The CDR3 is made up of 15 amino acids. Germline CDR1 is SGHRS and CDR2 is YFSETQ. With 6 bases clipped from V and 1 base from J, the junction kept 8 bases outside the gene matches. The DNA for the CDR3 is TGCGCCAGCAAAAACGGCGGGACAGGGTCCTACGAGCAGTACTTC. As protein: CASKNGGTGSYEQYF.

This chain uses TRBV20-1 with TRBJ2-1; weak D call: TRBD1 (5 bases). Germline CDR1 is DFQATT and CDR2 is SNEGSKA (reference sequence). Trimming cost V 7 bases and J 8 bases, with 9 bases left between them. The CDR3 loop spans 10 amino acids. The CDR3 loop is CSVGPYEQFF. The CDR3 region has the DNA TGCAGTGTGGGGCCGTATGAGCAGTTCTTC.